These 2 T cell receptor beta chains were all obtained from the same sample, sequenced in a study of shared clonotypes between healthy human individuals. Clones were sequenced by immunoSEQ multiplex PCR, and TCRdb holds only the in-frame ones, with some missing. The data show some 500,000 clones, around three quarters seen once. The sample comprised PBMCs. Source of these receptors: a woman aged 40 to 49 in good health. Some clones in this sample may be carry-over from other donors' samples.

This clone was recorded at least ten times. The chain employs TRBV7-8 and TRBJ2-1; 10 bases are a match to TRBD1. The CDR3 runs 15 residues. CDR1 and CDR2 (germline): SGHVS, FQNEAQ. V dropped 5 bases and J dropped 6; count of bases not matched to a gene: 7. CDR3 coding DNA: TGTGCCAGCAGCAGGGTCCGGGACAGGGGCAATGAGCAGTTCTTC. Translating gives CASSRVRDRGNEQFF.

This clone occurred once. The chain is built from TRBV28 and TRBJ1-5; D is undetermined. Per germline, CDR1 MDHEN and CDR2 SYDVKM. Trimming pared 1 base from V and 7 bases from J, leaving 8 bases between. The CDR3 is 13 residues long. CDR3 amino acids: CASSLYENQPQHF. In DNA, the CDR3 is TGTGCCAGCAGTTTATACGAGAACCAGCCCCAGCATTTT. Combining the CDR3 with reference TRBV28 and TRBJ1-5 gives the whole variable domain DVKVTQSSRYLVKRTGEKVFLECVQDMDHENMFWYRQDPGLGLRLIYFSYDVKMKEKGDIPEGYSVSREKKERFSLILESASTNQTSMYLCASSLYENQPQHFGDGTRLSIL.